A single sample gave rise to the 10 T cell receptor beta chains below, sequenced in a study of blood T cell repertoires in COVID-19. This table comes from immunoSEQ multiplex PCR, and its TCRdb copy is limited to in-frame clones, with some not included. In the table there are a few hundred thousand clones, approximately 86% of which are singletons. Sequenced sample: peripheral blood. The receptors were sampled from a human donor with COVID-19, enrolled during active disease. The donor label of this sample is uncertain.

The CDR3 here is CASRPTGFRNTEAFF. CDR3 DNA: TGTGCCAGCAGACCCACAGGGTTCCGGAACACTGAAGCTTTCTTT. The chain uses TRBV28 and TRBJ1-1; a weak D match, TRBD1 (6 bases). The CDR3 covers 15 residues. Trimming took 6 bases from V and 1 from J, leaving 15 bases between them. CDR1 is MDHEN and CDR2 is SYDVKM in the germline V gene.

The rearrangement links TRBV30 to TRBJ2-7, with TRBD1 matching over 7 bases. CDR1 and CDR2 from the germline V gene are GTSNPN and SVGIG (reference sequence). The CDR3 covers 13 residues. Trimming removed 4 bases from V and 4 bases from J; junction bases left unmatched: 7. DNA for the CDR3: TGTGCCTGGATACAGGGGAGTCGATACGAGCAGTACTTC. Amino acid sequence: CAWIQGSRYEQYF.

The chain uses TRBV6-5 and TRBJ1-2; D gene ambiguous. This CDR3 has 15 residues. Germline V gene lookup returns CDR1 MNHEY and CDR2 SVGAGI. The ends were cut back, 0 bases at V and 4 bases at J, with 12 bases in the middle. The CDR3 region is CASSYSIGQPYGYTF. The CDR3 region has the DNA TGTGCCAGCAGTTACTCGATTGGGCAGCCCTATGGCTACACCTTC.

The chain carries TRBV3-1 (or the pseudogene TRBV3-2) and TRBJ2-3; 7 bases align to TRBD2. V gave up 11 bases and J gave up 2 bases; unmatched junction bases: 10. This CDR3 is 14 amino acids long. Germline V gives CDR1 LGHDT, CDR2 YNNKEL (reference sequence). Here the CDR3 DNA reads TGTGCCGCGAGCGGGGCAGCGAACACAGATACGCAGTATTTT. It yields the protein CAASGAANTDTQYF.

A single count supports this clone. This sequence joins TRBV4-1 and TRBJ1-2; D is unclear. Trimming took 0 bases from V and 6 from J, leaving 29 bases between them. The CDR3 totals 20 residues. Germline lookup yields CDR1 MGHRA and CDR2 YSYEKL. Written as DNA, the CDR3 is TGCGCCAGCAGCCAAGACTTGGAGCGGTTAAGGGATCAAGGGCCTAATGGCTACACCTTC. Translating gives CASSQDLERLRDQGPNGYTF.

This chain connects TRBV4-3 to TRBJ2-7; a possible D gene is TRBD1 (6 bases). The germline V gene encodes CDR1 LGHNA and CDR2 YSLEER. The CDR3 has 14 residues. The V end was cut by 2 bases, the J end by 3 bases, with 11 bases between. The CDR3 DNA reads TGCGCCAGCAGCCAACGGGACACATACTACGAGCAGTACTTC. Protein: CASSQRDTYYEQYF.

CDR3: CASSPQGANIQYF. Here the CDR3 DNA reads TGTGCCAGCAGCCCCCAGGGGGCAAACATTCAGTACTTC. This sequence joins TRBV7-3 and TRBJ2-4; 8 bases are shared with TRBD1. There are 13 residues in the CDR3. V lost 5 bases and J lost 6; bases outside the gene matches: 3. The germline V gene has CDR1 SGHTA and CDR2 FQGTGA.

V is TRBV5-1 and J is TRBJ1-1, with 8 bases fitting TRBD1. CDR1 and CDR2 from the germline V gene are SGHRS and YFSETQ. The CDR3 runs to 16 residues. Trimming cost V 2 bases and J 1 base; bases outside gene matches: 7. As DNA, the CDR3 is TGCGCCAGCAGCTTTTCCTCTGGACAGGGGAACACTGAAGCTTTCTTT. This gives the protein CASSFSSGQGNTEAFF.

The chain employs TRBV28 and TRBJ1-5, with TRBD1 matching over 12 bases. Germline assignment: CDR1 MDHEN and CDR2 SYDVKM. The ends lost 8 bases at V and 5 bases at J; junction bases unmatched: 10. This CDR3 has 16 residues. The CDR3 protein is CASALGTGGRDQPQHF. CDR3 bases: TGTGCCAGCGCTCTCGGGACAGGGGGCCGGGATCAGCCCCAGCATTTT. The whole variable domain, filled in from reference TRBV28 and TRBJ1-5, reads DVKVTQSSRYLVKRTGEKVFLECVQDMDHENMFWYRQDPGLGLRLIYFSYDVKMKEKGDIPEGYSVSREKKERFSLILESASTNQTSMYLCASALGTGGRDQPQHFGDGTRLSIL.

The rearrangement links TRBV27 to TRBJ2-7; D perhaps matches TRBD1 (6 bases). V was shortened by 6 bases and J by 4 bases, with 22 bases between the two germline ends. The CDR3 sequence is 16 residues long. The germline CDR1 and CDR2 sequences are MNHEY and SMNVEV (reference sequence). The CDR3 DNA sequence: TGTGCCAGCAGAAACCGCCGATGGGACAATGGGTACGAGCAGTACTTC. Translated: CASRNRRWDNGYEQYF.